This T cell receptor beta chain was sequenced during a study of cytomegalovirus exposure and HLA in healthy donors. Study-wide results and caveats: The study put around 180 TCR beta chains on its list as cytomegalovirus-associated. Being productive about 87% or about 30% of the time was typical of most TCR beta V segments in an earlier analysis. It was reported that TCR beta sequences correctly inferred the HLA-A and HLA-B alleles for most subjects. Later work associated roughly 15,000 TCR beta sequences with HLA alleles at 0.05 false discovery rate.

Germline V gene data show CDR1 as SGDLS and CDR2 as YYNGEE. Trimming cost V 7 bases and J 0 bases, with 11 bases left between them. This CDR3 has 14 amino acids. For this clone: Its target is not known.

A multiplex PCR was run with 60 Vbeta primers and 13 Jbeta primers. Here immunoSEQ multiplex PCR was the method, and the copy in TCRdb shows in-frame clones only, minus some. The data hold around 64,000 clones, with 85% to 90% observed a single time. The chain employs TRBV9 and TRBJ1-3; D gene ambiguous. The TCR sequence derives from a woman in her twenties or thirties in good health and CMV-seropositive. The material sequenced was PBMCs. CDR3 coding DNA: TGTGCCAGCCGCAGGTCTACCTCTGGAAACACCATATATTTT. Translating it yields CASRRSTSGNTIYF. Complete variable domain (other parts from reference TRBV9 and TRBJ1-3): DSGVTQTPKHLITATGQRVTLRCSPRSGDLSVYWYQQSLDQGLQFLIQYYNGEERAKGNILERFSAQQFPDLHSELNLSSLELGDSALYFCASRRSTSGNTIYFGEGSWLTVV.